The rows below give T cell receptor beta chains drawn from one sample of a study of regulatory T cells in long-lasting Graves disease. TCRdb analysed the multiplex PCR reads with MiXCR anew, one entry per CDR3 protein. Of hundreds of thousands of distinct CDR3 sequences in the sample, about a sixth were seen once. The same data also contributed to another study, on T cells in Graves' hyperthyroidism and ophthalmopathy.

The source material was peripheral blood mononuclear cells (PBMCs), sampled at new diagnosis, from a patient treated with antithyroid drugs. These receptors were taken from a young woman with Graves disease. Both conserved end residues are part of each CDR3. D genes are given only for firm matches. Size is stated for part of the rows, as once, few or many counts, or as a class when the clone is expanded.

d_gene,abundance,len,v_gene,j_gene,CDR3nt,CDR3aa
.,.,16,TRBV5-1,TRBJ2-3,TGCGCCAGCAGCCCTCGGGGGGACAGGTACACAGATACGCAGTATTTT,CASSPRGDRYTDTQYF
.,.,14,TRBV5-5,TRBJ1-4,TGTGCCAGCAGCTTGGGACAGGCAACTGGAAAACTGTTTTTT,CASSLGQATGKLFF
.,many,17,TRBV12-3/TRBV12-4,TRBJ2-3,TGTGCCAGCAGTTTTAGGTATCTCCAGCGGGGCACAGATACGCAGTATTTT,CASSFRYLQRGTDTQYF
.,many,17,TRBV7-2,TRBJ2-1,TGTGCCAGCAGCTTATATATACTAGGTCCTCGCCTGGATGAGCAGTTCTTC,CASSLYILGPRLDEQFF
TRBD2,many,15,TRBV11-2,TRBJ2-1,TGTGCCAGCAGTCATAGCGGGAGGGCGAGAAATGAGCAGTTCTTC,CASSHSGRARNEQFF
.,.,15,TRBV18,TRBJ1-4,TGTGCCAGCTCACCACCGAAAGGGGCAGCTGAAAAACTGTTTTTT,CASSPPKGAAEKLFF
.,many,15,TRBV7-9,TRBJ1-5,TGTGCCAGCAGCTTTACAGGAGGCAGCAATCAGCCCCAGCATTTT,CASSFTGGSNQPQHF
TRBD2,many,16,TRBV11-2,TRBJ2-1,TGTGCCAGCAGCACACTAGCGGGGGGGCCCTACAATGAGCAGTTCTTC,CASSTLAGGPYNEQFF
TRBD1,.,19,TRBV5-1,TRBJ1-5,TGCGCCACCAGAGACCGTAGGGACAGGGGGTCTTCCAGCAATCAGCCCCAGCATTTT,CATRDRRDRGSSSNQPQHF
.,many,16,TRBV5-1,TRBJ1-3,TGTGCCAGCAGGCCGGACAGCCTCGTCTCTGGAAACACCATATATTTT,CASRPDSLVSGNTIYF
TRBD2,many,14,TRBV20-1,TRBJ2-7,TGCAGTGCTCCTGATCGGACTAGGCCACTCGAGCAGTACTTC,CSAPDRTRPLEQYF
TRBD1,few,17,TRBV19,TRBJ1-5,TGTGCCAGTAACCATCAGGGGGGGATAGCGCTAAATCAGCCCCAGCATTTT,CASNHQGGIALNQPQHF
TRBD1,many,15,TRBV6-2/TRBV6-3,TRBJ1-5,TGTGCCAGCAGTTACTCGAGCAGGGGGGATCAGCCCCAGCATTTT,CASSYSSRGDQPQHF
TRBD1,.,18,TRBV7-3,TRBJ2-1,TGTGCCAGCAGCCCAGTCTCGCTGGACAGGGTGTCCTACAATGAGCAGTTCTTC,CASSPVSLDRVSYNEQFF
.,.,15,TRBV6-1,TRBJ2-1,TGTGCCAGCACCCGTTCGGGGAAGTTCTACAATGAGCAGTTCTTC,CASTRSGKFYNEQFF
TRBD2,few,17,TRBV10-2,TRBJ2-7,TGCGCCAGCAGTGAGACTAGCGCCACGACTCAGTGGAGCGAGCAGTACTTC,CASSETSATTQWSEQYF